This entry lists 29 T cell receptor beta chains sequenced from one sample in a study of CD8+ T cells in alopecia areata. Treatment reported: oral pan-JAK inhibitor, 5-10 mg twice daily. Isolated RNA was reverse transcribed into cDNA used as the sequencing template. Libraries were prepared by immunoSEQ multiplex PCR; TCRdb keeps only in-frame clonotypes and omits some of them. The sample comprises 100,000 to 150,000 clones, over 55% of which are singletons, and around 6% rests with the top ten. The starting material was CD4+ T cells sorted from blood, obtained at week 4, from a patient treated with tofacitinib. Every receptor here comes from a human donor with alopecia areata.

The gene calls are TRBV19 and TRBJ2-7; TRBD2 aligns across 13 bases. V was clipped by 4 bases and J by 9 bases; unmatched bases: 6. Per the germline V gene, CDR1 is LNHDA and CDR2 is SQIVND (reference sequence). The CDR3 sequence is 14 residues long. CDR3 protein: CASSTGTSGTSQYF. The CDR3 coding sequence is TGTGCCAGTAGTACCGGGACTAGCGGGACTTCGCAGTACTTC. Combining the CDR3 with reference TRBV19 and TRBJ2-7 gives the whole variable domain DGGITQSPKYLFRKEGQNVTLSCEQNLNHDAMYWYRQDPGQGLRLIYYSQIVNDFQKGDIAEGYSVSREKKESFPLTVTSAQKNPTAFYLCASSTGTSGTSQYFGPGTRLTVT.

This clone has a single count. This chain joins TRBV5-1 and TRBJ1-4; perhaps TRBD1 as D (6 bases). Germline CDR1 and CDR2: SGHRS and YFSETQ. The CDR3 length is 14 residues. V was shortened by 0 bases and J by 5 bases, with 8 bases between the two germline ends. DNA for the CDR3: TGCGCCAGCAGCTTGGCAGGGGAAAATGAAAAACTGTTTTTT. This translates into CASSLAGENEKLFF.

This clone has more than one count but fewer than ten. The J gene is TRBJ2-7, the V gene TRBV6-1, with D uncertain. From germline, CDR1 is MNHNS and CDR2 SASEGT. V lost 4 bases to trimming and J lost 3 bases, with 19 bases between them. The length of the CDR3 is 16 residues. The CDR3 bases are TGTGCCAGCAGTGGGGTAGATCTACGATTTTTCTACGAGCAGTACTTC. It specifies CASSGVDLRFFYEQYF.

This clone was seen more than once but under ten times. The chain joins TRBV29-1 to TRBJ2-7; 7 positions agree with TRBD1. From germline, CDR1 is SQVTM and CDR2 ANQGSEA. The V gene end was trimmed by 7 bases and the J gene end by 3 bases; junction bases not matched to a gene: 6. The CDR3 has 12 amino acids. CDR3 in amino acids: CSAGTALYEQYF. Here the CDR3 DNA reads TGCAGCGCCGGGACAGCGCTCTACGAGCAGTACTTC.

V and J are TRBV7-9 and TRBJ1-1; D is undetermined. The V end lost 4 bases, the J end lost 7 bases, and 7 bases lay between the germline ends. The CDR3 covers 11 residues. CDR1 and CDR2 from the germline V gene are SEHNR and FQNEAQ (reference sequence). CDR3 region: CASSWRDEAFF. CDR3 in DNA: TGTGCCAGCAGCTGGCGGGATGAAGCTTTCTTT. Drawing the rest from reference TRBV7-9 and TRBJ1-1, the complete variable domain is DTGVSQNPRHKITKRGQNVTFRCDPISEHNRLYWYRQTLGQGPEFLTYFQNEAQLEKSRLLSDRFSAERPKGSFSTLEIQRTEQGDSAMYLCASSWRDEAFFGQGTRLTVV.

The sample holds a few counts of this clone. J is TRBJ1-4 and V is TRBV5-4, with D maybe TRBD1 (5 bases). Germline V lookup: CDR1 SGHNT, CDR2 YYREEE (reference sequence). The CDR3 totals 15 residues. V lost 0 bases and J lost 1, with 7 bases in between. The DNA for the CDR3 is TGTGCCAGCAGCTTGGGGAGGGGAACTAATGAAAAACTGTTTTTT. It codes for CASSLGRGTNEKLFF. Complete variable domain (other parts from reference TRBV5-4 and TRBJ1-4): ETGVTQSPTHLIKTRGQQVTLRCSSQSGHNTVSWYQQALGQGPQFIFQYYREEENGRGNFPPRFSGLQFPNYSSELNVNALELDDSALYLCASSLGRGTNEKLFFGSGTQLSVL.

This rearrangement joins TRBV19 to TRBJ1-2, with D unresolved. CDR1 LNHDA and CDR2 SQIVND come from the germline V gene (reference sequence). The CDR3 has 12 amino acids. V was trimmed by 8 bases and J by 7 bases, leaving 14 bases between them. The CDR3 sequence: CASALRHGGYTF. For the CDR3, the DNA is TGTGCCAGTGCACTTAGGCACGGTGGCTACACCTTC.

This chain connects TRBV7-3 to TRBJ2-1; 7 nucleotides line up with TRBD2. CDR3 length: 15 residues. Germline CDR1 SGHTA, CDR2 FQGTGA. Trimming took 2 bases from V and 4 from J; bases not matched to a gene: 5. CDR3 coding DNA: TGTGCCAGCAGCTTATCTAGCGGAGAATACAATGAGCAGTTCTTC. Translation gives CASSLSSGEYNEQFF. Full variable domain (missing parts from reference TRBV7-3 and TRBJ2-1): GAGVSQTPSNKVTEKGKYVELRCDPISGHTALYWYRQSLGQGPEFLIYFQGTGAADDSGLPNDRFFAVRPEGSVSTLKIQRTERGDSAVYLCASSLSSGEYNEQFFGPGTRLTVL.

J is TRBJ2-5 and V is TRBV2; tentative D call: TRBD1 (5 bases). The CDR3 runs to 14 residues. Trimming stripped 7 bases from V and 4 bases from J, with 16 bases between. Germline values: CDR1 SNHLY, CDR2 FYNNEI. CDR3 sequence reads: CASNTAQVIETQYF. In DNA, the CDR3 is TGTGCCAGCAATACGGCACAGGTAATAGAGACCCAGTACTTC.

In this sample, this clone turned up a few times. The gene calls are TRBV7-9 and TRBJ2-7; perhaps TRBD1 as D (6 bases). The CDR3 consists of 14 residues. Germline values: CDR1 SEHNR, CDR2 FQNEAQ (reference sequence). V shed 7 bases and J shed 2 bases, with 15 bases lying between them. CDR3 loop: CASTSYRETYEQYF. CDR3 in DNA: TGTGCCAGCACCTCCTACAGGGAAACCTACGAGCAGTACTTC.

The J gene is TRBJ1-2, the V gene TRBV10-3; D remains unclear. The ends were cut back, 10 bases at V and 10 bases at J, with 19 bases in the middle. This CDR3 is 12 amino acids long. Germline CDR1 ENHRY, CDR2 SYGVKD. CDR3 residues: CASAGNSGHYTF. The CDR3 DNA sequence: TGTGCCAGCGCCGGGAACTCAGGTCACTACACCTTC.

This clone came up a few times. This CDR3 is CASSETGTSYGYTF. CDR3 sequence (DNA): TGTGCCAGCAGTGAGACAGGGACTTCCTATGGCTACACCTTC. This sequence joins TRBV6-5 and TRBJ1-2, with TRBD1 matching over 7 bases. CDR1 is MNHEY, CDR2 SVGAGI, per germline. With V trimmed by 5 bases and J by 4 bases, 7 bases remained unmatched. The CDR3 length is 14 residues.

The CDR3 DNA is TGTGCCAGCAGCCCAACAGGGGGGGGCATCACAGATACGCAGTATTTT. It specifies CASSPTGGGITDTQYF. The chain joins TRBV7-2 to TRBJ2-3; perhaps TRBD1 as D (8 bases). Between the trimmed V and J ends, which lost 5 bases and 2 bases, there was a span of 17 bases. Germline V gives CDR1 SGHTA, CDR2 FQGNSA. The CDR3 is 16 amino acids.

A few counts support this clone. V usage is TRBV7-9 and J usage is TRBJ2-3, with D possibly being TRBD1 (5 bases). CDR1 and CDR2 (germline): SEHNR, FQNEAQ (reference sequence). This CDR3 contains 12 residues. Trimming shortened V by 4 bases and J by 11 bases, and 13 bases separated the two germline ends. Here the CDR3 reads CASSSARGRQYF. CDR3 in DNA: TGTGCCAGCAGCTCAGCAAGGGGTCGGCAGTATTTT.

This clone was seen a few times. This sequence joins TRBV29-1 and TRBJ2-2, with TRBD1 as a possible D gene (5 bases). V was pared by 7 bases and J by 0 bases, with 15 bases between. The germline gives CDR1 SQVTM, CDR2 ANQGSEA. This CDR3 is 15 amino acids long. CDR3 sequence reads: CSATTGGANTGELFF. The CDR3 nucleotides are TGCAGCGCCACTACAGGTGGAGCGAACACCGGGGAGCTGTTTTTT.

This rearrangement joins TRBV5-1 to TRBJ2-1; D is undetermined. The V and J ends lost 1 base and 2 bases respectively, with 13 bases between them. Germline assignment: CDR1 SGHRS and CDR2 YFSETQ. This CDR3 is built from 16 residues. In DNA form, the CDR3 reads TGCGCCAGCAGCTTGATAGGCTCGGAACCCTACAATGAGCAGTTCTTC. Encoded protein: CASSLIGSEPYNEQFF.

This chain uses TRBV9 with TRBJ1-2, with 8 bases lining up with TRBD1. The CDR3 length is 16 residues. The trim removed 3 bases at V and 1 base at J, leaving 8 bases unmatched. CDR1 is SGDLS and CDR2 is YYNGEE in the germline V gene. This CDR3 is CASSASGTGGNYGYTF. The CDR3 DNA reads TGTGCCAGCAGCGCTTCCGGCACAGGGGGTAACTATGGCTACACCTTC.

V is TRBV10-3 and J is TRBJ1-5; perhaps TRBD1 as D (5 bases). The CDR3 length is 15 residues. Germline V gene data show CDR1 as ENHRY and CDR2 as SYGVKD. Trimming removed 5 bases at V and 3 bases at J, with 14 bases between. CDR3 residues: CAISSHQGSNQPQHF. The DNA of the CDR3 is TGTGCCATCAGTTCGCATCAGGGTTCCAATCAGCCCCAGCATTTT.

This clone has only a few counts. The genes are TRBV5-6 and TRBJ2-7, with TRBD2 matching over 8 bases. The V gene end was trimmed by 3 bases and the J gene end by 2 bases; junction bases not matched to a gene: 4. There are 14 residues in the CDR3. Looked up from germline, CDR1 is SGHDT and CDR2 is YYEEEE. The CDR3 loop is CASSSGLGAYEQYF. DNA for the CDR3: TGTGCCAGCAGCTCGGGACTAGGGGCCTACGAGCAGTACTTC.

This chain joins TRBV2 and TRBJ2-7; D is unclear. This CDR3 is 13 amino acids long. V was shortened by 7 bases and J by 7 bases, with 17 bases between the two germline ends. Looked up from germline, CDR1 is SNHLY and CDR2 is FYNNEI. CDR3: CASTPARLGEQYF. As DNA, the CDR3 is TGTGCCAGCACGCCAGCGCGGTTAGGGGAGCAGTACTTC.

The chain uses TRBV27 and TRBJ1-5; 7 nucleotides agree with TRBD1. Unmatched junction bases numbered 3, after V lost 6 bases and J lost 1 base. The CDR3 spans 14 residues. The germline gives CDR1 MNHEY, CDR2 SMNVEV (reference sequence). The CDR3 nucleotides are TGTGCCAGCAGACAGGGGCAGAGCAATCAGCCCCAGCATTTT. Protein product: CASRQGQSNQPQHF.

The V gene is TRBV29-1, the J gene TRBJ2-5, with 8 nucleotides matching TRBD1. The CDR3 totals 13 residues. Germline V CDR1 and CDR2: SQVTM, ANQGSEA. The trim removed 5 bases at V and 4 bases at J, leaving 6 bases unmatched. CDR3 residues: CSVNGQGGETQYF. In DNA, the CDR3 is TGCAGCGTTAACGGACAGGGAGGAGAGACCCAGTACTTC.

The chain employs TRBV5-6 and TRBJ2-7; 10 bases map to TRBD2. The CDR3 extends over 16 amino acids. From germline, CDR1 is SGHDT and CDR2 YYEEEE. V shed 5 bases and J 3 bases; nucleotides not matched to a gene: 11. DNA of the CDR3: TGTGCCAGCAGTTGGGGTAGCGGGAGGCCCTACTACGAGCAGTACTTC. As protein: CASSWGSGRPYYEQYF.

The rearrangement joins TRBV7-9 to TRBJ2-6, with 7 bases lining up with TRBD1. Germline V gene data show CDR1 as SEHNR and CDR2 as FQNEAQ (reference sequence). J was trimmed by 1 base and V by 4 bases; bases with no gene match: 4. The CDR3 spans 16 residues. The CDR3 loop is CASSSYRGSGANVLTF. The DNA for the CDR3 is TGTGCCAGCAGCTCCTACAGGGGTTCTGGGGCCAACGTCCTGACTTTC. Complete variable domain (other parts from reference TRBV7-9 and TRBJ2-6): DTGVSQNPRHKITKRGQNVTFRCDPISEHNRLYWYRQTLGQGPEFLTYFQNEAQLEKSRLLSDRFSAERPKGSFSTLEIQRTEQGDSAMYLCASSSYRGSGANVLTFGAGSRLTVL.

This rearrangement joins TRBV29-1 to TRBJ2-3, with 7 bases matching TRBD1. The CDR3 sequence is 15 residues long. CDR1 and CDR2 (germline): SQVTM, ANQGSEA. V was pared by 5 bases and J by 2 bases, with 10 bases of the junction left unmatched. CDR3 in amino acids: CSVRNRGQFTDTQYF. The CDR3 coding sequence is TGCAGCGTTCGGAATCGGGGACAGTTCACAGATACGCAGTATTTT.

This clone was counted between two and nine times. DNA for the CDR3: TGTGCCAGCAGGACGGCAGGAGAAGCTTTCTTT. Protein: CASRTAGEAFF. V gene TRBV6-5 combines with J gene TRBJ1-1; D uncertain. Per germline, CDR1 MNHEY and CDR2 SVGAGI. The CDR3 sequence is 11 residues long. Deletions cut 6 bases from V and 8 bases from J, with 10 bases between.

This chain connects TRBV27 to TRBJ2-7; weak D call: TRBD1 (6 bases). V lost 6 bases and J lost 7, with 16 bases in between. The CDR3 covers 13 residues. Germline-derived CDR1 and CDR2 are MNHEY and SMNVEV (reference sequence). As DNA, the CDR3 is TGTGCCAGCAGACTACAGGGCCTCGGGGAGCAGTACTTC. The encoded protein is CASRLQGLGEQYF.

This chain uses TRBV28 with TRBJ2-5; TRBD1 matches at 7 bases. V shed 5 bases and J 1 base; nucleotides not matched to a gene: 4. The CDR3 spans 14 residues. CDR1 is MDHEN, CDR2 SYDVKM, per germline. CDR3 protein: CASSRDSLQETQYF. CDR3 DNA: TGTGCCAGCAGTCGGGACAGCCTCCAAGAGACCCAGTACTTC.

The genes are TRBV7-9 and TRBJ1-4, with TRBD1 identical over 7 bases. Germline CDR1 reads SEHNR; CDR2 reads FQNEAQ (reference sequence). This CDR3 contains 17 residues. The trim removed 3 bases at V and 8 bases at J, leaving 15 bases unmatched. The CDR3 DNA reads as TGTGCCAGCAGCTTGCCGAATACAGGGGAGGCGAGCGAAAAACTGTTTTTT. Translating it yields CASSLPNTGEASEKLFF. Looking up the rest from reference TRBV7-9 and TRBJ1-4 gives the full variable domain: DTGVSQNPRHKITKRGQNVTFRCDPISEHNRLYWYRQTLGQGPEFLTYFQNEAQLEKSRLLSDRFSAERPKGSFSTLEIQRTEQGDSAMYLCASSLPNTGEASEKLFFGSGTQLSVL.